A selection of T cell receptor beta chains follows, all from one sample in a study of shared clonotypes between healthy human individuals. Assay used: immunoSEQ multiplex PCR; TCRdb lists only in-frame clones, some missing. The top ten hold under 2% of the sample, which has some 2,100,000 clones, just over 90% seen once. The sequencing input was naive CD8+ T cells from PBMCs. These receptors were obtained from a man aged 18 to 30 in good health. Some clones in this sample may be carry-over from other donors' samples. The CDR3 runs from the conserved cysteine through the conserved F or W. The D gene is left open where the match is weak. Clone size, where shown, is once, few, many, or a class for clones that have expanded.

V	size	D	J	CDR3	DNA
TRBV7-9	-	-	TRBJ2-7	CASSLVAQGPYEQYF	TGTGCCAGCAGCTTAGTCGCCCAGGGTCCCTACGAGCAGTACTTC
TRBV27	-	TRBD1	TRBJ1-5	CASSPRGGGNQPQHF	TGTGCCAGCAGTCCACGAGGGGGCGGGAATCAGCCCCAGCATTTT
TRBV6-5	-	TRBD1	TRBJ1-1	CASSYSTGEVLTEAFF	TGTGCCAGCAGTTACTCGACAGGGGAGGTACTGACTGAAGCTTTCTTT
TRBV27	-	TRBD2	TRBJ2-1	CASSPTSGWYNEQFF	TGTGCCAGCAGTCCAACTAGCGGGTGGTACAATGAGCAGTTCTTC
TRBV10-3	-	-	TRBJ1-1	CAISPGTEAFF	TGTGCCATCAGCCCGGGCACTGAAGCTTTCTTT
TRBV9	-	TRBD1	TRBJ2-2	CASSGQSRTGVVGGELFF	TGTGCCAGCAGCGGGCAATCACGGACAGGGGTTGTAGGCGGGGAGCTGTTTTTT
TRBV19	-	TRBD1	TRBJ1-1	CASSMAGGPNTEAFF	TGTGCCAGTAGTATGGCAGGGGGGCCGAACACTGAAGCTTTCTTT
TRBV4-1	-	-	TRBJ2-4	CASSQPVAKNIQYF	TGCGCCAGCTCCCAACCTGTAGCCAAAAACATTCAGTACTTC
TRBV7-9	-	TRBD1	TRBJ1-1	CASSLTGAEAFF	TGTGCCAGCAGCTTAACAGGGGCTGAAGCTTTCTTT
TRBV5-1	-	-	TRBJ2-7	CASSPHGEQGWEQYF	TGCGCCAGCAGCCCCCATGGGGAACAGGGCTGGGAGCAGTACTTC
TRBV19	-	-	TRBJ2-7	CASSIGGSPYEQYF	TGTGCCAGTAGTATTGGGGGATCCCCCTACGAGCAGTACTTC
TRBV28	-	-	TRBJ2-4	CASSLAEAKNIQYF	TGTGCCAGCAGTTTGGCGGAGGCCAAAAACATTCAGTACTTC
TRBV27	-	TRBD2	TRBJ2-7	CASSPRLAAGTYEQYF	TGTGCCAGCAGTCCCCGACTAGCGGCGGGGACCTACGAGCAGTACTTC
TRBV28	once	-	TRBJ1-4	CASRGSDEKLFF	TGTGCCTCCAGGGGCAGTGATGAAAAACTGTTTTTT
TRBV18	-	TRBD1	TRBJ2-7	CASSLTGQGYSYEQYF	TGTGCCAGCTCACTAACGGGACAGGGGTACTCCTACGAGCAGTACTTC
TRBV7-9	-	TRBD2	TRBJ2-1	CASSLVGRIRLAGSDEQFF	TGTGCCAGCAGCTTAGTAGGAAGAATACGACTAGCGGGATCGGATGAGCAGTTCTTC
TRBV19	-	-	TRBJ2-5	CANLPWKWAQETQYF	TGTGCCAACCTTCCCTGGAAATGGGCACAAGAGACCCAGTACTTC
TRBV29-1	-	-	TRBJ2-2	CSVETTRAGELFF	TGCAGCGTTGAGACCACCCGCGCCGGGGAGCTGTTTTTT
TRBV4-1	-	TRBD2	TRBJ2-1	CASSPRTSGEQFF	TGCGCCAGCAGCCCTCGGACTAGCGGTGAGCAGTTCTTC
TRBV28	-	-	TRBJ2-1	CASTYQGYNEQFF	TGTGCCAGCACCTATCAGGGCTACAATGAGCAGTTCTTC
TRBV2	-	-	TRBJ2-1	CAKGGGMNNEQFF	TGTGCCAAGGGAGGGGGAATGAACAATGAGCAGTTCTTC
TRBV9	-	-	TRBJ2-1	CASSVGVLPAEQFF	TGTGCCAGCAGCGTAGGGGTACTCCCCGCTGAGCAGTTCTTC
TRBV9	-	-	TRBJ2-5	CASSVDWGRYQETQYF	TGTGCCAGCAGCGTAGACTGGGGACGGTACCAAGAGACCCAGTACTTC